The 22 T cell receptor beta chains below were found in one sample sequenced in a study of glioma-infiltrating T cells after dendritic cell vaccination (dated by TCRdb to 2016 to 2018). Sample time point, as interpreted from the label and publication: after dendritic cell vaccination, including at tumor progression/relapse. The library came from the immunoSEQ multiplex PCR assay. The table comes from immuneACCESS by way of TCRdb, which keeps in-frame sequences with V and J called. Part of the clones is missing from these tables; in studies checked, under half for an unresolved V gene and the rest for unknown reasons. Within this sample are just under 100,000 clones, with 65% to 85% of them counted one time only. The leading ten clones occupy about 5% of the sample. The sequences come from blood, collected after dendritic cell vaccination. The receptors stem from a human donor with glioblastoma.

In this sample, this clone turned up once. The chain recombines TRBV28 with TRBJ2-7; 7 bases are shared with TRBD1. CDR1 and CDR2 (germline): MDHEN, SYDVKM. After removal of 5 bases from V and 2 bases from J, the junction contained 15 bases not matched to a gene. CDR3 length: 17 amino acids. CDR3 nucleotides: TGTGCCAGCAGTCAAGGGGGCAGGCCGGCGTCCCCCTACGAGCAGTACTTC. Translation gives CASSQGGRPASPYEQYF.

This clone has just a few counts. V usage is TRBV5-1 and J usage is TRBJ1-1; a weak D match, TRBD1 (6 bases). The CDR3 runs to 14 residues. The germline V gene encodes CDR1 SGHRS and CDR2 YFSETQ. The germline V and J ends were trimmed by 0 bases and 4 bases, with 10 bases remaining between them. The DNA for the CDR3 is TGCGCCAGCAGCTTGGAACAGGGATTCACTGAAGCTTTCTTT. Translating it yields CASSLEQGFTEAFF.

The chain has TRBV15 and TRBJ2-3; D may be TRBD2 (5 bases). The germline V and J ends were trimmed by 0 bases and 1 base, with 17 bases remaining between them. The germline V gene has CDR1 LNHNV and CDR2 YYDKDF (reference sequence). The CDR3 is 18 amino acids. Written as DNA, the CDR3 is TGTGCCACCAGCAGAGATAATACCGGTCCCGGGGGCACAGATACGCAGTATTTT. Translated: CATSRDNTGPGGTDTQYF.

This chain connects TRBV27 to TRBJ2-3; D is perhaps TRBD2 (5 bases). CDR1 is MNHEY, CDR2 SMNVEV, per germline (reference sequence). V shed 5 bases and J shed 0 bases, with 9 bases lying between them. The CDR3 contains 14 residues. The CDR3 protein is CASSRWTSTDTQYF. The CDR3 DNA sequence: TGTGCCAGCAGTCGATGGACTAGCACAGATACGCAGTATTTT.

The CDR3 DNA is TGTGCCAGCAGCGTAGGAGGTACCATGAACACTGAAGCTTTCTTT. This codes for CASSVGGTMNTEAFF. This chain links TRBV9 with TRBJ1-1; no reliable D call. The CDR3 runs 15 residues. The germline CDR1 and CDR2 sequences are SGDLS and YYNGEE. Trimming removed 0 bases from V and 0 bases from J, with 9 bases in between.

This clone was counted between two and nine times. The chain has TRBV6-6 and TRBJ2-2, with 8 bases fitting TRBD1. The CDR3 extends over 15 amino acids. Germline trimming cut 5 bases from V and 6 bases from J; bases unmatched to any gene: 8. CDR1 is MNHNY and CDR2 is SVGAGI in the germline V gene (reference sequence). This CDR3 reads CASSRLPRGPGELFF. CDR3 in DNA: TGTGCCAGCAGTCGACTCCCCAGGGGGCCCGGGGAGCTGTTTTTT.

The rearrangement links TRBV2 to TRBJ1-5, with D perhaps matching TRBD1 (5 bases). This CDR3 has 13 amino acids. CDR1 and CDR2 (germline): SNHLY, FYNNEI. The V end lost 6 bases, the J end lost 2 bases, and 8 bases lay between the germline ends. The CDR3 coding sequence is TGTGCCAGCAGCTTGACAGGCAATCAGCCCCAGCATTTT. It translates to CASSLTGNQPQHF.

CDR3 nucleotides: TGTGCCAGCAGCTTAGCTAGCGGGGCTTACTACGAGCAGTACTTC. This codes for CASSLASGAYYEQYF. The V call is TRBV7-2, the J call TRBJ2-7; 8 nucleotides agree with TRBD2. The V gene's germline CDR1 is SGHTA and CDR2 FQGNSA. The CDR3 covers 15 residues. The ends lost 0 bases at V and 3 bases at J; junction bases unmatched: 4.

V and J are TRBV7-2 and TRBJ2-7, with D perhaps TRBD2 (5 bases). The V end was cut by 3 bases, the J end by 1 base, with 10 bases between. The CDR3 covers 14 residues. In germline, CDR1 is SGHTA, CDR2 FQGNSA. CDR3 nucleotide sequence: TGTGCCAGCAGCTTGGGCGGCGGGTCCTACGAGCAGTACTTC. It is translated as CASSLGGGSYEQYF.

J is TRBJ1-2 and V is TRBV10-3, with 7 bases identical to TRBD1. From germline, CDR1 is ENHRY and CDR2 SYGVKD. The V segment lost 10 bases and the J segment 4 bases; nucleotides outside the gene matches: 6. CDR3 size: 12 residues. This CDR3 is CATGTVSYGYTF. CDR3 nucleotides: TGTGCCACCGGGACAGTAAGCTATGGCTACACCTTC.

The chain couples TRBV5-1 to TRBJ2-7, with 8 positions matching TRBD2. Germline loops: CDR1 SGHRS, CDR2 YFSETQ. V shed 4 bases, J shed 2 bases, and the junction held 8 bases outside the gene matches. This CDR3 is 15 amino acids long. The CDR3 DNA reads TGCGCCAGCAGCCCAAGCGGGGGACTAACCTACGAGCAGTACTTC. Translated, it gives CASSPSGGLTYEQYF.

The chain employs TRBV10-3 and TRBJ1-5, with D uncertain. The V end was cut by 7 bases, the J end by 1 base, with 14 bases between. The CDR3 length is 15 residues. Per the germline V gene, CDR1 is ENHRY and CDR2 is SYGVKD. This CDR3 reads CAIKEGGQSNQPQHF. In DNA form, the CDR3 reads TGTGCCATCAAAGAGGGTGGCCAGAGCAATCAGCCCCAGCATTTT.

The chain employs TRBV5-1 and TRBJ2-7; 7 bases are shared with TRBD2. The CDR3 has 16 amino acids. The trim removed 5 bases at V and 7 bases at J, leaving 18 bases unmatched. Germline loops: CDR1 SGHRS, CDR2 YFSETQ. The chain's CDR3 is CASRSDIASGTKEQYF. CDR3 in DNA: TGCGCCAGCAGATCCGATATCGCTAGCGGTACGAAGGAGCAGTACTTC.

This clone was counted once. The V gene is TRBV14, the J gene TRBJ2-2, with D perhaps matching TRBD2 (5 bases). Germline CDR1 is SGHDN and CDR2 is FVKESK. V was cut by 4 bases and J by 0 bases, with 9 bases left in between. The CDR3 has 15 residues. CDR3 in DNA: TGTGCCAGCAGCCGACTAACAACGAACACCGGGGAGCTGTTTTTT. Translated: CASSRLTTNTGELFF.

The rearrangement uses TRBV4-1 and TRBJ1-6; D not resolved. This CDR3 comprises 14 residues. Trimming pared 0 bases from V and 8 bases from J, leaving 8 bases between. Germline CDR1 is MGHRA and CDR2 is YSYEKL. The CDR3 bases are TGCGCCAGCAGCCAAGAGCAGGTCGATTCACCCCTCCACTTT. Protein: CASSQEQVDSPLHF.

The V gene is TRBV4-2, the J gene TRBJ1-5, with D possibly TRBD1 on 6 matching bases. Trimming cost V 1 base and J 5 bases, with 12 bases left between them. CDR1 and CDR2 (germline): LGHNA, YNFKEQ. The CDR3 runs to 15 residues. CDR3 sequence: CASSQAGGMDQPQHF. The CDR3 region has the DNA TGTGCCAGCAGCCAAGCGGGGGGCATGGATCAGCCCCAGCATTTT.

The chain couples TRBV5-1 to TRBJ2-7, with D possibly being TRBD2 (5 bases). Germline-derived CDR1 and CDR2 are SGHRS and YFSETQ. Trimming took off 1 base at V and 5 bases at J, with 10 bases between the two ends. The CDR3 runs 13 residues. The CDR3 bases are TGCGCCAGCAGCTTGACACGGGAAAACGAGCAGTACTTC. As protein: CASSLTRENEQYF.

In its sample, this clone was seen once. The chain uses TRBV6-6 and TRBJ2-7, with 9 bases matching TRBD1. This CDR3 contains 14 residues. The ends lost 9 bases at V and 2 bases at J; junction bases unmatched: 8. In germline, CDR1 is MNHNY, CDR2 SVGAGI (reference sequence). DNA for the CDR3: TGTGCCAGTGATCCGGGACAGGGAACCTACGAGCAGTACTTC. This sequence encodes CASDPGQGTYEQYF.

This chain connects TRBV7-9 to TRBJ1-2; D is uncertain. Germline CDR1 is SEHNR and CDR2 is FQNEAQ (reference sequence). The CDR3 runs 15 residues. Trimming shortened V by 2 bases and J by 2 bases, and 12 bases separated the two germline ends. The CDR3 DNA sequence: TGTGCCAGCAGCTTACCCGCGAGGCAAAACTATGGCTACACCTTC. Encoded protein: CASSLPARQNYGYTF.

This chain links TRBV5-6 with TRBJ2-7, with D uncertain. Germline V gene sequence: CDR1 SGHDT, CDR2 YYEEEE. The CDR3 sequence is 14 residues long. Trimming took off 0 bases at V and 3 bases at J, with 10 bases between the two ends. CDR3 in amino acids: CASSLGDIHYEQYF. CDR3 sequence (DNA): TGTGCCAGCAGCTTGGGTGACATACACTACGAGCAGTACTTC.

The table lists this clone with many counts. The J gene is TRBJ1-2, the V gene TRBV6-1; a weak D match, TRBD1 (5 bases). Trimming removed 6 bases at V and 5 bases at J, with 13 bases between. The V gene's germline CDR1 is MNHNS and CDR2 SASEGT. The CDR3 has 13 residues. The CDR3 nucleotides read TGTGCCAGCAGCCTCGGGGGTGTTTATGGCTACACCTTC. This encodes CASSLGGVYGYTF.

The chain recombines TRBV9 with TRBJ2-2; TRBD1 matches at 10 bases. The CDR3 is made up of 14 amino acids. Trimming at V came to 6 bases and at J to 4 bases, leaving 3 bases not matched to a gene. Looked up from germline, CDR1 is SGDLS and CDR2 is YYNGEE. The CDR3 spells CASKRTGGTGELFF. For the CDR3, the DNA is TGTGCCAGCAAAAGGACAGGGGGCACCGGGGAGCTGTTTTTT.